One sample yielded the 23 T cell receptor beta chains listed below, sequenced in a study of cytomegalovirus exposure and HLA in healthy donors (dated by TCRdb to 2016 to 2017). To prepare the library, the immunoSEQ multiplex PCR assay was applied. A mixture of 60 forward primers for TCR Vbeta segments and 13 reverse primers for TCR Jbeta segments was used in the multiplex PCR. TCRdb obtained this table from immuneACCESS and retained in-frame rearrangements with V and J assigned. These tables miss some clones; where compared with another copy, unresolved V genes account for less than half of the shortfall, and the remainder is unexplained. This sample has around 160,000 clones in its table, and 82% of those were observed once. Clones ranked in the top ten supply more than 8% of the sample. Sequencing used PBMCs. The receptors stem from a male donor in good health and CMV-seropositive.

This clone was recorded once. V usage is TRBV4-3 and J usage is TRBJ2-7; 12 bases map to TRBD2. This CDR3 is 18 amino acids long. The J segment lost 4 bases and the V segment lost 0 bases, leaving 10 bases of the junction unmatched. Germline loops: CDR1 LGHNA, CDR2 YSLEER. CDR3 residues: CASSQDLLAGGRDYEQYF. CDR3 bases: TGCGCCAGCAGCCAAGATCTCCTAGCGGGGGGGCGAGATTACGAGCAGTACTTC.

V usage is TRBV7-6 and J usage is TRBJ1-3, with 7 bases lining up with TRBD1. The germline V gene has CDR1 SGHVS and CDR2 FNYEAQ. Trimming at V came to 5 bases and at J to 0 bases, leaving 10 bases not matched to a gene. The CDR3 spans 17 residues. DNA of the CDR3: TGTGCCAGCAGCCTCCGGACAGGACGAACCTCTGGAAACACCATATATTTT. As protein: CASSLRTGRTSGNTIYF.

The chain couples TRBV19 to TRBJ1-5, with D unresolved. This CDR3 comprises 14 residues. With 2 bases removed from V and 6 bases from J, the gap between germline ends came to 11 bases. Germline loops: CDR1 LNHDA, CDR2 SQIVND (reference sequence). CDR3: CASSIILEGQPQHF. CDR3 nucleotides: TGTGCCAGTAGTATAATACTGGAGGGTCAGCCCCAGCATTTT.

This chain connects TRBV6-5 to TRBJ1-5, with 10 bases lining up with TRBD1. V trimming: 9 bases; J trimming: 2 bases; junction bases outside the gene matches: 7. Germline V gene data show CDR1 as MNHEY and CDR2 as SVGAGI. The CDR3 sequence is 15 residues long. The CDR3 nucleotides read TGTGCCAGTGACAGGGGGCAGGAGGGCAATCAGCCCCAGCATTTT. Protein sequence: CASDRGQEGNQPQHF.

CDR3 amino acids: CASSPGNTDDQYF. The CDR3 DNA reads as TGTGCCAGCAGCCCGGGGAATACCGATGATCAGTACTTC. The chain joins TRBV7-6 to TRBJ2-7, with D possibly being TRBD2 (5 bases). Trimming stripped 5 bases from V and 10 bases from J, with 18 bases between. The germline gives CDR1 SGHVS, CDR2 FNYEAQ. CDR3 length: 13 amino acids.

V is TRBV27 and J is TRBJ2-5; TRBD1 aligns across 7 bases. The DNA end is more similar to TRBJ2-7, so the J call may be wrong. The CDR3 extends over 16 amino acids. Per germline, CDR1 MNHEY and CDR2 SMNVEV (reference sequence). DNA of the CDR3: TGTGCCAGCAGTCCCCTCTCGACAGGGCGCCCCTACGAGCAGTACTTC. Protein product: CASSPLSTGRPYEQYF.

CDR3 sequence reads: CASSPSEGTYGYTF. The CDR3 DNA reads as TGTGCCAGCTCACCATCCGAAGGGACATATGGCTACACCTTC. The chain has TRBV18 and TRBJ1-2, with a possible D match to TRBD1 (6 bases). Per the germline V gene, CDR1 is KGHSH and CDR2 is LQKENI. The germline V and J ends were trimmed by 2 bases and 5 bases, with 12 bases remaining between them. CDR3 length: 14 amino acids.

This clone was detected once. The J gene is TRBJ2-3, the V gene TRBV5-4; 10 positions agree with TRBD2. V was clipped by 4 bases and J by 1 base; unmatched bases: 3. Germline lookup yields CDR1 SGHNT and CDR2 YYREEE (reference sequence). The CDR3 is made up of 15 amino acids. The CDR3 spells CASSHGLAGTDTQYF. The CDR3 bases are TGTGCCAGCAGCCACGGACTAGCGGGCACAGATACGCAGTATTTT.

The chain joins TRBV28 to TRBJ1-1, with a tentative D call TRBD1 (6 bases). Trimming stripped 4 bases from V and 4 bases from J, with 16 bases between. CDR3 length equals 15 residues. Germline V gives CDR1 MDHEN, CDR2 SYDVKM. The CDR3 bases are TGTGCCAGCAGTTCCGAGGGGGGGCGGGCCACTGAAGCTTTCTTT. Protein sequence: CASSSEGGRATEAFF.

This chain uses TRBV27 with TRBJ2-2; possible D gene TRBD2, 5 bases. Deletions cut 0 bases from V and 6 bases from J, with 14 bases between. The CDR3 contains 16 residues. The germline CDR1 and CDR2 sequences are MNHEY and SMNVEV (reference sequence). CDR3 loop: CASSLSRWGVPGELFF. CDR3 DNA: TGTGCCAGCAGTTTATCGCGTTGGGGAGTCCCCGGGGAGCTGTTTTTT.

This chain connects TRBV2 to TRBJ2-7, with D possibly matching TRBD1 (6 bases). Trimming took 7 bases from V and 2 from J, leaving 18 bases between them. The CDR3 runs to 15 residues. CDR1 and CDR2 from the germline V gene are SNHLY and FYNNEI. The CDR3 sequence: CASTPGQLLPYEQYF. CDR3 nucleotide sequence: TGTGCCAGCACCCCGGGACAACTCCTCCCCTACGAGCAGTACTTC.

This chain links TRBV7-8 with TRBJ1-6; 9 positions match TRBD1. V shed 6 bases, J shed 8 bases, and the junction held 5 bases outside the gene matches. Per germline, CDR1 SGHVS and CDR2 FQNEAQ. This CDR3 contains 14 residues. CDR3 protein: CASRRRQGDSPLHF. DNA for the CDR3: TGTGCCAGCAGGCGTCGACAGGGGGATTCACCCCTCCACTTT. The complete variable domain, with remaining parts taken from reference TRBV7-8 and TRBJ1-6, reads GAGVSQSPRYKVAKRGQDVALRCDPISGHVSLFWYQQALGQGPEFLTYFQNEAQLDKSGLPSDRFFAERPEGSVSTLKIQRTQQEDSAVYLCASRRRQGDSPLHFGNGTRLTVT.

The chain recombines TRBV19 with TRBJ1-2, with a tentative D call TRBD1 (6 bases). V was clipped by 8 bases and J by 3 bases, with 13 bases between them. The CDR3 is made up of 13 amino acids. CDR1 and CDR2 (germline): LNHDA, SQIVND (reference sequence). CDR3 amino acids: CASSPGHDYGYTF. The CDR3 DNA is TGTGCCAGTTCACCGGGACACGACTATGGCTACACCTTC.

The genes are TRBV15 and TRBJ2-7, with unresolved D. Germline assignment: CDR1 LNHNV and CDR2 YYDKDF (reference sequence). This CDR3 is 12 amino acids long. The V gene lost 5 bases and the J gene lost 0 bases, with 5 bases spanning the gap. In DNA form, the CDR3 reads TGTGCCACCAGCGGCTCCTCCTACGAGCAGTACTTC. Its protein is CATSGSSYEQYF.

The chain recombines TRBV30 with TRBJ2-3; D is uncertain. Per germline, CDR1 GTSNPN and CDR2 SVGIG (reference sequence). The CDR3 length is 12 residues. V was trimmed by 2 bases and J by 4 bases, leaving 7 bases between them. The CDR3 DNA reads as TGTGCCTGGAGTCCTTCTGCAGATACGCAGTATTTT. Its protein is CAWSPSADTQYF.

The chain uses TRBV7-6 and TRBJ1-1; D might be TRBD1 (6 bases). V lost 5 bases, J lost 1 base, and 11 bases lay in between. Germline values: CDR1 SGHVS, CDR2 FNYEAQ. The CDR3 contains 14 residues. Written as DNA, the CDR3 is TGTGCCAGCAGCCTTAACAGGGCGAACACTGAAGCTTTCTTT. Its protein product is CASSLNRANTEAFF.

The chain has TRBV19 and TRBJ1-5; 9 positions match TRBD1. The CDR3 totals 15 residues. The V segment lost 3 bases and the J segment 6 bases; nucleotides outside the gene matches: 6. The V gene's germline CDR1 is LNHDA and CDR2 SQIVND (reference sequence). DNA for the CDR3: TGTGCCAGTAGTATCAGGGACAGGGTTGGTCAGCCCCAGCATTTT. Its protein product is CASSIRDRVGQPQHF.

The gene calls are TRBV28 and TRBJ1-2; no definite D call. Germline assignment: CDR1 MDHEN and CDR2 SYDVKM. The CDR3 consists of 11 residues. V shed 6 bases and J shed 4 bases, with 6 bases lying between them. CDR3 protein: CASSSVYGYTF. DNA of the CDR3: TGTGCCAGCAGCTCAGTCTATGGCTACACCTTC.

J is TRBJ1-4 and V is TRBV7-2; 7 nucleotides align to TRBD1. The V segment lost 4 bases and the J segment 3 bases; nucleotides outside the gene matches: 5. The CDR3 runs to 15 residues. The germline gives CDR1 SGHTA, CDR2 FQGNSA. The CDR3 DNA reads TGTGCCAGCAGCTACCAGGGGGGAGCTAATGAAAAACTGTTTTTT. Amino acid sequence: CASSYQGGANEKLFF.

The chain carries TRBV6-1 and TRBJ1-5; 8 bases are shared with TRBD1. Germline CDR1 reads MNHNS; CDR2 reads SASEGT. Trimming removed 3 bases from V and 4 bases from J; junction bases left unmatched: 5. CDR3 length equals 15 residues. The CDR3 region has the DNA TGTGCCAGCAGTGAGCAGGGGGCAAGTAATCAGCCCCAGCATTTT. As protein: CASSEQGASNQPQHF.

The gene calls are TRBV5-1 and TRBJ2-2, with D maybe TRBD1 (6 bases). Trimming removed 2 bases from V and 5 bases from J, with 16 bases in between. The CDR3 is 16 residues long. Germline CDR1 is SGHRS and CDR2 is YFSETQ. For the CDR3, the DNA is TGCGCCAGCAGCTTTGATGGGGGCGGAGGTACCGGGGAGCTGTTTTTT. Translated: CASSFDGGGGTGELFF.

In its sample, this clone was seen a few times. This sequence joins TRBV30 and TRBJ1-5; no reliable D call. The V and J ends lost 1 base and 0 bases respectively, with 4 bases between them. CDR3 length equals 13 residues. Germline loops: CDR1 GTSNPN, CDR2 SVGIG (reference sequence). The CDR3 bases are TGTGCCTGGAGTGACGGTAGCAATCAGCCCCAGCATTTT. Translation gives CAWSDGSNQPQHF.

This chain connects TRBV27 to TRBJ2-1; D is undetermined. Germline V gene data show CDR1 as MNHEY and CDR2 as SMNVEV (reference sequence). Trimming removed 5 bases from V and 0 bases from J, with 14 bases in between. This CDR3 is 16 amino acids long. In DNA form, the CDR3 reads TGTGCCAGCAGTACCCCCGCAGGTAGCTCCTACAATGAGCAGTTCTTC. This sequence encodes CASSTPAGSSYNEQFF.